This T cell receptor beta chain stems from a study of cytomegalovirus exposure and HLA in healthy donors. The CDR3 has 15 amino acids. CDR1 is KGHSH and CDR2 is LQKENI in the germline V gene. V shed 5 bases and J 0 bases; nucleotides not matched to a gene: 5. Whole-study results and caveats: Across donors, sequencing depth was assumed by presence/absence analyses to be roughly uniform. In vitro, three CMV-associated chains proved specific for CMV antigens. It was likely that a cluster of highly shared sequence variants was a sequencing artifact.

Of note for this clone: The antigen remains unidentified.

The PCR made use of 60 Vbeta and 13 Jbeta primers. In the authors' methods: An analysis performed later counted roughly 80 million unique TCR beta chains (approximately 12 million of them shared). Sequencing was performed with immunoSEQ multiplex PCR; in TCRdb, only in-frame clones are kept and a portion is missing. The V and J calls and clone size were taken over from that table, and D and trimming were inferred from the DNA. The table includes around 120,000 clones, about 73% detected once. The rearrangement uses TRBV18 and TRBJ2-3; 7 bases match TRBD1. The source material was PBMCs. This TCR derives from a woman aged 35 to 49 in good health and CMV-seronegative. The CDR3 sequence is CASSSNRGSTDTQYF. CDR3 nucleotide sequence: TGTGCCAGCTCATCGAACAGGGGAAGCACAGATACGCAGTATTTT.